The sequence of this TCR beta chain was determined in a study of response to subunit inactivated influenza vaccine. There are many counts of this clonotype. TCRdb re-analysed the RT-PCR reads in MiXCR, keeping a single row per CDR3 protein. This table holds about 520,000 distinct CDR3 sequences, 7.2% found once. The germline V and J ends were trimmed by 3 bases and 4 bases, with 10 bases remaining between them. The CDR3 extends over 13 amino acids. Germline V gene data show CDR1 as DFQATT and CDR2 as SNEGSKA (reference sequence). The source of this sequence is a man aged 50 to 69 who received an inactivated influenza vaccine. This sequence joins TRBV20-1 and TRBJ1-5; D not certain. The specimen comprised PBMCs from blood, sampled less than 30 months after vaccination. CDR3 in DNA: TGCAGTGCTAGCCCGACGGCAAATCAGCCCCAGCATTTT. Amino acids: CSASPTANQPQHF.